This TCR beta chain emerged from a study of regulatory T cells in long-lasting Graves disease. The overall study: Freshly diagnosed Graves' patients had used antithyroid drugs for under 3 months. General observations from the study: Favoring TRBV28, TRBJ1-2 and TRBJ2-5 was a feature seen in persistent disease.

Time point described: newly diagnosed GD, antithyroid drugs for less than 3 months. Isolated PBMC RNA provided the starting material for the TCR library. As regards this clonotype: The antigen remains undetermined.

The CDR3 consists of 15 residues. The V end lost 2 bases, the J end lost 3 bases, and 10 bases lay between the germline ends. Construction of the TCR beta libraries employed iRepertoire HTBI primers in conjunction with Arm-PCR of CDR3 regions. Via MiXCR, TCRdb re-called the multiplex PCR reads, giving one row per CDR3 protein. The sample contains about 220,000 distinct CDR3 sequences, roughly a fifth of which appear only once. This sample was shared with a second study, whose subject was T cells in Graves' hyperthyroidism and ophthalmopathy. That paper adds: Blood also held most thyroid clonotypes expanded beyond 0.001.

The genes are TRBV12-3 or TRBV12-4 and TRBJ2-2, with a weak D call TRBD2 (6 bases). Sequencing was performed on peripheral blood mononuclear cells (PBMCs), taken at new diagnosis, from a patient treated with antithyroid drugs. The receptor comes from a woman in her twenties or thirties with Graves disease. The CDR3 DNA reads as TGTGCCAGCAGTTTATTCCCGGGAGACACCGGGGAGCTGTTTTTT. Its protein product is CASSLFPGDTGELFF.